The entry below gives a single T cell receptor (beta chain) sequence along with its context. Its antigen is currently unknown. The record originates from a study of blood T cells in healthy people across ages. Together with a sample-barcoded 5' primer, a J-beta primer mix was included in a second PCR lasting roughly 6 to 12 cycles. MiXCR, run by TCRdb on the 5' RACE reads, gives a single entry per CDR3 protein. Among around 1,600,000 distinct CDR3 sequences, about 42% were seen once, and the ten largest hold more than 4%. Notes on the study in general: PBMCs were not sorted, which prevented a conclusive comparison of naive versus antigen-experienced cells. A roughly linear age-dependent decrease characterized TCR beta diversity per million T cells.

In germline, CDR1 is PRHDT, CDR2 FYEKMQ (reference sequence). V was clipped by 6 bases and J by 8 bases, with 10 bases between them. The CDR3 has 11 amino acids. Specimen: blood. The clonotype was recovered from a woman under 30 in good health. The gene calls are TRBV13 and TRBJ1-1; D might be TRBD1 (5 bases). In DNA, the CDR3 is TGTGCCAGCAGACAGGCGTCCGAAGCTTTCTTT. This gives the protein CASRQASEAFF. The full variable domain, with the rest looked up from reference TRBV13 and TRBJ1-1, is AAGVIQSPRHLIKEKRETATLKCYPIPRHDTVYWYQQGPGQDPQFLISFYEKMQSDKGSIPDRFSAQQFSDYHSELNMSSLELGDSALYFCASRQASEAFFGQGTRLTVV.